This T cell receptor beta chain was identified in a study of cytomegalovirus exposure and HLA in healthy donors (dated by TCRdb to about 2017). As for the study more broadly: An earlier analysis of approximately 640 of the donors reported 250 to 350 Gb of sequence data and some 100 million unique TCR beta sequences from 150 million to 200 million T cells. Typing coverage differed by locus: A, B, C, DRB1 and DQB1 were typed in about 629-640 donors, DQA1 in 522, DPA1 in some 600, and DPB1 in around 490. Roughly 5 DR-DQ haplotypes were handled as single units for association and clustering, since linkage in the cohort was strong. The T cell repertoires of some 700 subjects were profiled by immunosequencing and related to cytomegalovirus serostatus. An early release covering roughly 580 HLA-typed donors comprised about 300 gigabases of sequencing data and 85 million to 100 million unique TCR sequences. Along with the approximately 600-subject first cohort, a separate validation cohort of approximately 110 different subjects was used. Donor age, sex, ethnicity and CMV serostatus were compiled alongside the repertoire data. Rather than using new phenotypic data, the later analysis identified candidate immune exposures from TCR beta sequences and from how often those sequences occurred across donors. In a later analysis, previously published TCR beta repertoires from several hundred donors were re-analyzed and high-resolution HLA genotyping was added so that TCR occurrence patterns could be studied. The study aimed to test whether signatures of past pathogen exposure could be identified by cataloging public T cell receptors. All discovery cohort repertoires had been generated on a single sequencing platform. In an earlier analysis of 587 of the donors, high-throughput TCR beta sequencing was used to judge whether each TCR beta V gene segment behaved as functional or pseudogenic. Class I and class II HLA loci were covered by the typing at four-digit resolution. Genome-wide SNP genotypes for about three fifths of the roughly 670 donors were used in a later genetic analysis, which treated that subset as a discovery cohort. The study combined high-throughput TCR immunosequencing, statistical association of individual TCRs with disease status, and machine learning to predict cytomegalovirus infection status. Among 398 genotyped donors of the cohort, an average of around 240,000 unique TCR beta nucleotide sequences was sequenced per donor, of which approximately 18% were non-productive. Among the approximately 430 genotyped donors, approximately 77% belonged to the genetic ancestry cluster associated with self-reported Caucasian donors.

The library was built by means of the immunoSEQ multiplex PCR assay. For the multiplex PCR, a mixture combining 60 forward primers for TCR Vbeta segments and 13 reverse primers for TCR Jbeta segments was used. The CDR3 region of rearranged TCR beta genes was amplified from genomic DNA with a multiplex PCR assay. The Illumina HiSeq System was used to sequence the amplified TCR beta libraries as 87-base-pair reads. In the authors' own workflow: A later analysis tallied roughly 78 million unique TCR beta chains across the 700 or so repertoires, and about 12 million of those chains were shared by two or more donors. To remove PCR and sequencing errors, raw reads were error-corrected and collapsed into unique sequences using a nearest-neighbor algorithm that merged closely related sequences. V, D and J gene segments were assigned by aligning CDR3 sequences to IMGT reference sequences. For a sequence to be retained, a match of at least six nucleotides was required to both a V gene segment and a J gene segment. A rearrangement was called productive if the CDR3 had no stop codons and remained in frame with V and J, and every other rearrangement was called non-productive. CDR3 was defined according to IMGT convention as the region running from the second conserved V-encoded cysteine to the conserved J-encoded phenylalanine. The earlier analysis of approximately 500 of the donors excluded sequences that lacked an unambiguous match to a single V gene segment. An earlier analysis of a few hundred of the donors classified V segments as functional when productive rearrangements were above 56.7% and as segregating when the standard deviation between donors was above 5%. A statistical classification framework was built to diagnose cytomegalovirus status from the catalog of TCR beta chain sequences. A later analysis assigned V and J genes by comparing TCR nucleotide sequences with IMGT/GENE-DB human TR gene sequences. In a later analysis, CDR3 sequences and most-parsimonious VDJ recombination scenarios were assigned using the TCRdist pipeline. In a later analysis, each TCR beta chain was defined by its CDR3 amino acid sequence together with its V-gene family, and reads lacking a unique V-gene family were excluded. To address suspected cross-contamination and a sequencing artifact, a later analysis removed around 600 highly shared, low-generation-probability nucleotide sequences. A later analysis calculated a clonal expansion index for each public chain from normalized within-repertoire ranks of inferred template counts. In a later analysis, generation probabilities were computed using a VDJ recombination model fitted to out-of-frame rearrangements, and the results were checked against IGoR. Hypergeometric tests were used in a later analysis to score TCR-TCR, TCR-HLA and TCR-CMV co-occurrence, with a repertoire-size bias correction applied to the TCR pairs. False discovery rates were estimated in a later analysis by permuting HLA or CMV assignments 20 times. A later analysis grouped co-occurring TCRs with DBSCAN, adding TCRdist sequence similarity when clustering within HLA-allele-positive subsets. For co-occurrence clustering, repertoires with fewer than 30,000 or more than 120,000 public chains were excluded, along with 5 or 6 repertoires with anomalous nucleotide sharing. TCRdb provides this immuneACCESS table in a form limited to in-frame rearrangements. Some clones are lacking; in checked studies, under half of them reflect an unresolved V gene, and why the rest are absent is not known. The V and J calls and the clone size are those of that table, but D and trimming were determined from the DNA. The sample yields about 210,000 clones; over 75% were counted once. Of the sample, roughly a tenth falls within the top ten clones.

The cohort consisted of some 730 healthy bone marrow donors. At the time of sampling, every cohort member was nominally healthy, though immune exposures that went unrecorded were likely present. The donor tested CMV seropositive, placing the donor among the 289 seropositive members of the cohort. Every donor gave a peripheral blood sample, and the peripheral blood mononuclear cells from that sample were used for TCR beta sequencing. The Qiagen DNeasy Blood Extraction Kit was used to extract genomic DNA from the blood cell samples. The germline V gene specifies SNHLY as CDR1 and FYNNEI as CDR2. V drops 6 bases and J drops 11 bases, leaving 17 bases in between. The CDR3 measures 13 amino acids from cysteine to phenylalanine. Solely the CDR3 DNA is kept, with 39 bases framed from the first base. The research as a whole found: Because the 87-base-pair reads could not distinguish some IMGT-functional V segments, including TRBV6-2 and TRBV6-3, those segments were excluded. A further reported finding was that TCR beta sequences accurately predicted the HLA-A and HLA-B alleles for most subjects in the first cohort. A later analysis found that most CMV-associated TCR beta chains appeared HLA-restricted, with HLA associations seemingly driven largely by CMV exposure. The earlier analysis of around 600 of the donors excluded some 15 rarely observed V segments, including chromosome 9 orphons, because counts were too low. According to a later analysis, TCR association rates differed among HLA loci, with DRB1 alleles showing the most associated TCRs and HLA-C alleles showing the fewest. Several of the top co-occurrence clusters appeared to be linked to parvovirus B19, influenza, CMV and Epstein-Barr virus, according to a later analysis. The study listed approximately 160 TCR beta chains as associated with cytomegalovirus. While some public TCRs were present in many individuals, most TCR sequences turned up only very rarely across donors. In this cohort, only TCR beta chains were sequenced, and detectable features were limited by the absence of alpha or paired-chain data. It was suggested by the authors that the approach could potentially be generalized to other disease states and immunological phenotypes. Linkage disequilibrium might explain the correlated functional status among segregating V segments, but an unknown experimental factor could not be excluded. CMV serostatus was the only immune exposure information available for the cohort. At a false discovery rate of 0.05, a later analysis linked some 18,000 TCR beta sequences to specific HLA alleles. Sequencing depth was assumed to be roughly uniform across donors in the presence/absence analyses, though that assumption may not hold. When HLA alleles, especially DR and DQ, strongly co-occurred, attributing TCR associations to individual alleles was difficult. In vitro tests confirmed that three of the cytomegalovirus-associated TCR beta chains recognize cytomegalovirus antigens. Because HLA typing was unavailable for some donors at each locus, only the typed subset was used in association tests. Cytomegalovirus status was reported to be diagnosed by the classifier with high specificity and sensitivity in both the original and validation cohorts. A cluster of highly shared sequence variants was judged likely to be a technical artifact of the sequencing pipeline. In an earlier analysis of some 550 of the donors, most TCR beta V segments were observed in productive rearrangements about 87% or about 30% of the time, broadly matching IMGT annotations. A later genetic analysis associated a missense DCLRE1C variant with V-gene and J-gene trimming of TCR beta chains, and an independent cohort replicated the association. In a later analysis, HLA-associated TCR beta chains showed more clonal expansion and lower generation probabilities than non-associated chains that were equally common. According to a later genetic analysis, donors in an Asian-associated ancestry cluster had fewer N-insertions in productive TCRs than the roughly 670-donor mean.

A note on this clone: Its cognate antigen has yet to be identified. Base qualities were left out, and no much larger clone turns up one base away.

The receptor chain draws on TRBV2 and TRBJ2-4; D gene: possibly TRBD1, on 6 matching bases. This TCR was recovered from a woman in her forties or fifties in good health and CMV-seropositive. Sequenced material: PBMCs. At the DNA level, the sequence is TGTGCCAGCAGCCCAGGGACACCACCCGTTCAGTACTTC. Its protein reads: CASSPGTPPVQYF.